Listed below are T cell receptor beta chains from one sample, sequenced in a study of blood T cell repertoires in COVID-19. The method was immunoSEQ multiplex PCR; TCRdb's version includes in-frame clones alone and lacks a portion of them. The sample has around 95,000 clones; 90% are singletons. The sample was peripheral blood. The receptors derive from a man aged 50 to 60 with acute or convalescent COVID-19. Both conserved end residues are part of each CDR3. Fields, in order: CDR3 DNA, CDR3 protein, D gene, clone size, J gene, V gene. The D gene is left open where the match is weak. Where a row states a size, it is once, few, many or the class of an expanded clone; other rows omit it.

cdr3_nt: TGTGCCAGCACCATACCGGGGTCACCCCTCCACTTT
cdr3_aa: CASTIPGSPLHF
d_call: NA
clone_size: NA
j_call: TRBJ1-6
v_call: TRBV6-5

cdr3_nt: TGCAGCGTTGATGGGACAGGAGGCACAGATACGCAGTATTTT
cdr3_aa: CSVDGTGGTDTQYF
d_call: TRBD1
clone_size: NA
j_call: TRBJ2-3
v_call: TRBV29-1

cdr3_nt: TGTGCCAGCAGCGTAGGCAGTCAGGGAATGATTGGCTACACCTTC
cdr3_aa: CASSVGSQGMIGYTF
d_call: NA
clone_size: NA
j_call: TRBJ1-2
v_call: TRBV9

cdr3_nt: TGTGCCAGTAGTATCGGGACAGGGTCTGGAAACACCATATATTTT
cdr3_aa: CASSIGTGSGNTIYF
d_call: TRBD1
clone_size: once
j_call: TRBJ1-3
v_call: TRBV19

cdr3_nt: TGTGCCAGTAGTATCCCAGGGGGTGACGGGACCCAGTACTTC
cdr3_aa: CASSIPGGDGTQYF
d_call: TRBD1
clone_size: NA
j_call: TRBJ2-5
v_call: TRBV19

cdr3_nt: TGCGCCAGCAGCGACGGGACTAGTCAAATCAATGAGCAGTTCTTC
cdr3_aa: CASSDGTSQINEQFF
d_call: TRBD2
clone_size: NA
j_call: TRBJ2-1
v_call: TRBV5-1

cdr3_nt: TGCGCCGGCCAACTAGCGGCGAACACCGGGGAGCTGTTTTTT
cdr3_aa: CAGQLAANTGELFF
d_call: TRBD2
clone_size: NA
j_call: TRBJ2-2
v_call: TRBV10-1

cdr3_nt: TGTGCCAGCAGTTGGGGGGAGAGCTCCTACGAGCAGTACTTC
cdr3_aa: CASSWGESSYEQYF
d_call: NA
clone_size: NA
j_call: TRBJ2-7
v_call: TRBV28

cdr3_nt: TGTGCCAGCAGCTCAAGCGAGTGGGGACAGGGACTAACCGGGGAGCTGTTTTTT
cdr3_aa: CASSSSEWGQGLTGELFF
d_call: NA
clone_size: NA
j_call: TRBJ2-2
v_call: TRBV21-1

cdr3_nt: TGTGCCTGGAGTCCAGGGGACTATGGCTACACCTTC
cdr3_aa: CAWSPGDYGYTF
d_call: NA
clone_size: NA
j_call: TRBJ1-2
v_call: TRBV30

cdr3_nt: TGTGCCACCAGCAGAGCAGGGTCCGATGGCTACACCTTC
cdr3_aa: CATSRAGSDGYTF
d_call: NA
clone_size: NA
j_call: TRBJ1-2
v_call: TRBV15

cdr3_nt: TGTGCCAGCAGCCAAGCCGGGAACACCGGGGAGCTGTTTTTT
cdr3_aa: CASSQAGNTGELFF
d_call: NA
clone_size: NA
j_call: TRBJ2-2
v_call: TRBV4-2

cdr3_nt: TGTGCCACCAGTGACCCCGGGACTTTCCAAGAGACCCAGTACTTC
cdr3_aa: CATSDPGTFQETQYF
d_call: NA
clone_size: once
j_call: TRBJ2-5
v_call: TRBV24-1